These 27 T cell receptor beta chains came from one sample sequenced in a study of cytomegalovirus exposure and HLA in healthy donors. Researchers ran the PCR with 60 Vbeta and 13 Jbeta primers. Measured with immunoSEQ multiplex PCR; TCRdb has only the in-frame clones, and not every one. The sample comprises fewer than 70,000 clones, around 68% of which are singletons, and over 9.5% rests with the top ten. Specimen: PBMCs. The origin of the receptors is a woman aged 25 to 39 in good health and CMV-seronegative.

V usage is TRBV12-5 and J usage is TRBJ2-7, with 7 nucleotides matching TRBD1. The CDR3 is 14 amino acids. Germline V gives CDR1 LGHNT, CDR2 FRNRAP. After removal of 7 bases from V and 3 bases from J, the junction contained 9 bases not matched to a gene. CDR3 region: CASADTGVNYEQYF. In DNA, the CDR3 is TGTGCTAGTGCCGATACAGGGGTTAACTACGAGCAGTACTTC. Together with reference TRBV12-5 and TRBJ2-7, the CDR3 gives the full variable domain: DARVTQTPRHKVTEMGQEVTMRCQPILGHNTVFWYRQTMMQGLELLAYFRNRAPLDDSGMPKDRFSAEMPDATLATLKIQPSEPRDSAVYFCASADTGVNYEQYFGPGTRLTVT.

The J gene is TRBJ1-5, the V gene TRBV4-2; a possible D gene is TRBD1 (6 bases). V dropped 0 bases and J dropped 7 bases, with 13 bases sitting between them. Germline CDR1 reads LGHNA; CDR2 reads YNFKEQ. The CDR3 length is 15 residues. The CDR3 protein is CASSQDPGQTQPQHF. The CDR3 region has the DNA TGTGCCAGCAGCCAAGACCCCGGACAGACACAGCCCCAGCATTTT.

The chain couples TRBV5-1 to TRBJ1-6; the D gene is possibly TRBD1 (6 bases). CDR3 length: 15 residues. Germline assignment: CDR1 SGHRS and CDR2 YFSETQ. Deletions cut 0 bases from V and 11 bases from J, with 15 bases between. CDR3 bases: TGCGCCAGCAGCTTGGCCGGTCCGGGGGGCCCACCCCTCCACTTT. Translated, it gives CASSLAGPGGPPLHF. Combining the CDR3 with reference TRBV5-1 and TRBJ1-6 gives the whole variable domain KAGVTQTPRYLIKTRGQQVTLSCSPISGHRSVSWYQQTPGQGLQFLFEYFSETQRNKGNFPGRFSGRQFSNSRSEMNVSTLELGDSALYLCASSLAGPGGPPLHFGNGTRLTVT.

The V call is TRBV5-1, the J call TRBJ1-1; D remains unclear. The CDR3 is 14 residues long. Germline V CDR1 and CDR2: SGHRS, YFSETQ. V was shortened by 4 bases and J by 5 bases, with 15 bases between the two germline ends. CDR3 sequence: CASSLRQVGTEAFF. The CDR3 DNA sequence: TGCGCCAGCAGCCTCCGGCAGGTTGGTACTGAAGCTTTCTTT.

The rearrangement joins TRBV6-4 to TRBJ2-7, with a weak D call TRBD2 (6 bases). This CDR3 has 14 amino acids. The V gene lost 3 bases and the J gene lost 3 bases, with 12 bases spanning the gap. The germline gives CDR1 MRHNA, CDR2 SNTAGT. The CDR3 DNA sequence: TGTGCCAGCAGTGAGGAGGGCGGCCTCTACGAGCAGTACTTC. Translated: CASSEEGGLYEQYF.

The rearrangement uses TRBV5-1 and TRBJ2-7, with TRBD1 matching 9 bases. Germline lookup yields CDR1 SGHRS and CDR2 YFSETQ. The CDR3 has 15 residues. V trimming: 0 bases; J trimming: 5 bases; junction bases outside the gene matches: 6. The CDR3 loop reads CASSLADRGFDEQYF. For the CDR3, the DNA is TGCGCCAGCAGCTTGGCCGACAGGGGGTTCGACGAGCAGTACTTC.

V is TRBV9 and J is TRBJ1-1; 8 bases line up with TRBD1. The trim removed 4 bases at V and 10 bases at J, leaving 18 bases unmatched. Germline CDR1 SGDLS, CDR2 YYNGEE. This CDR3 spans 16 amino acids. The CDR3 is CASSTIGTGPGVGAFF. DNA of the CDR3: TGTGCCAGCAGCACGATTGGGACAGGACCTGGGGTTGGAGCTTTCTTT.

V usage is TRBV9 and J usage is TRBJ1-3, with 9 bases lining up with TRBD1. The CDR3 spans 16 residues. V shed 3 bases, J shed 4 bases, and the junction held 8 bases outside the gene matches. Germline assignment: CDR1 SGDLS and CDR2 YYNGEE. The CDR3 spells CASSEFGQGSGNTIYF. CDR3 DNA sequence: TGTGCCAGCAGCGAATTCGGACAGGGGTCAGGAAACACCATATATTTT.

The chain has TRBV28 and TRBJ1-4; 9 bases agree with TRBD1. Trimming at V came to 6 bases and at J to 5 bases, leaving 10 bases not matched to a gene. There are 16 residues in the CDR3. CDR1 MDHEN and CDR2 SYDVKM come from the germline V gene. DNA for the CDR3: TGTGCCAGCAGCCCGTATACAGGGGGCCCCAATGAAAAACTGTTTTTT. It encodes CASSPYTGGPNEKLFF.

The sample holds a few counts of this clone. The J gene is TRBJ1-5, the V gene TRBV5-1; D is uncertain. CDR1 SGHRS and CDR2 YFSETQ come from the germline V gene. This CDR3 has 15 amino acids. V lost 4 bases and J 0 bases, leaving 11 bases between the germline ends. The CDR3 region has the DNA TGCGCCAGCAGCCCCGGGGAGGATAGCAATCAGCCCCAGCATTTT. It is translated as CASSPGEDSNQPQHF.

The rearrangement uses TRBV28 and TRBJ1-5, with TRBD1 matching 10 bases. Germline-derived CDR1 and CDR2 are MDHEN and SYDVKM. J gave up 4 bases and V 7 bases, and 4 bases lay outside the gene matches. The CDR3 extends over 14 amino acids. The CDR3 reads CASTMGQGNQPQHF. CDR3 DNA sequence: TGTGCCAGCACCATGGGACAGGGGAATCAGCCCCAGCATTTT.

J is TRBJ2-5 and V is TRBV2, with D perhaps TRBD2 (5 bases). Germline values: CDR1 SNHLY, CDR2 FYNNEI. The CDR3 runs to 13 residues. The V and J ends lost 8 bases and 3 bases respectively, with 13 bases between them. The chain's CDR3 is CASRQEVEETQYF. The DNA of the CDR3 is TGTGCCAGCCGGCAGGAGGTAGAAGAGACCCAGTACTTC.

This clone was seen only a few times. The chain has TRBV19 and TRBJ1-1, with 10 bases identical to TRBD1. This CDR3 comprises 14 residues. V lost 6 bases to trimming and J lost 4 bases; unmatched junction nucleotides: 5. Germline loops: CDR1 LNHDA, CDR2 SQIVND (reference sequence). This chain's CDR3 is CASRGTGVITEAFF. The CDR3 DNA follows: TGTGCCAGTAGGGGGACAGGGGTGATCACTGAAGCTTTCTTT.

The chain recombines TRBV6-6 with TRBJ2-3; 10 nucleotides align to TRBD2. Germline-derived CDR1 and CDR2 are MNHNY and SVGAGI (reference sequence). The CDR3 spans 15 residues. Germline trimming cut 5 bases from V and 2 bases from J; bases unmatched to any gene: 4. The CDR3 region is CASSPLAGHTDTQYF. The CDR3 DNA sequence: TGTGCCAGCAGTCCACTAGCGGGACACACAGATACGCAGTATTTT.

This clone was seen only a few times. J is TRBJ2-2 and V is TRBV18; 8 bases are shared with TRBD1. V gave up 3 bases and J gave up 3 bases; unmatched junction bases: 6. This CDR3 spans 16 amino acids. Germline CDR1 KGHSH, CDR2 LQKENI. CDR3 protein: CASSPRTGKYTGELFF. The CDR3 DNA is TGTGCCAGCTCACCCAGGACAGGGAAGTACACCGGGGAGCTGTTTTTT.

The rearrangement joins TRBV30 to TRBJ1-4, with D possibly TRBD1 on 5 matching bases. The CDR3 spans 13 residues. V was trimmed by 7 bases and J by 7 bases, leaving 16 bases between them. CDR1 is GTSNPN, CDR2 SVGIG, per germline (reference sequence). For the CDR3, the DNA is TGTGCCTTTATCAGGGATTCTAGTGAAAAACTGTTTTTT. This translates into CAFIRDSSEKLFF.

This clone was observed a handful of times. The chain couples TRBV28 to TRBJ1-1; D is unresolved. This CDR3 contains 14 residues. Trimming took 5 bases from V and 0 from J, leaving 10 bases between them. CDR1 is MDHEN, CDR2 SYDVKM, per germline. DNA of the CDR3: TGTGCCAGCAGTCCCCGAGGTATGAACACTGAAGCTTTCTTT. It is translated as CASSPRGMNTEAFF.

This chain connects TRBV5-6 to TRBJ2-7; TRBD1 agrees at 9 bases. The CDR3 runs to 15 residues. The germline V gene encodes CDR1 SGHDT and CDR2 YYEEEE. V was clipped by 4 bases and J by 5 bases; unmatched bases: 10. CDR3 in amino acids: CASSPHRGRVNEQYF. Written as DNA, the CDR3 is TGTGCCAGCAGCCCGCACAGGGGGCGAGTAAACGAGCAGTACTTC.

The V gene is TRBV2, the J gene TRBJ1-4; a weak D match, TRBD1 (6 bases). CDR1 is SNHLY, CDR2 FYNNEI, per germline. This CDR3 spans 16 amino acids. V lost 6 bases to trimming and J lost 8 bases, with 22 bases between them. The CDR3 protein is CASRRTEAVLGEKLFF. Written as DNA, the CDR3 is TGTGCCAGCAGGAGGACAGAGGCCGTTCTAGGGGAAAAACTGTTTTTT.

This chain joins TRBV6-1 and TRBJ2-1; 8 positions match TRBD2. This CDR3 is built from 15 residues. Germline V gene data show CDR1 as MNHNS and CDR2 as SASEGT. The J segment lost 4 bases and the V segment lost 6 bases, leaving 8 bases of the junction unmatched. The CDR3 is CASSYGTRFYNEQFF. The CDR3 DNA follows: TGTGCCAGCAGCTACGGGACTAGGTTTTACAATGAGCAGTTCTTC.

This clone was observed a few times. V gene TRBV5-1 combines with J gene TRBJ2-7; tentatively, D is TRBD1 (8 bases). Trimming took 5 bases from V and 5 from J, leaving 17 bases between them. This CDR3 has 14 residues. Germline loops: CDR1 SGHRS, CDR2 YFSETQ. The CDR3, as DNA: TGCGCCAGCAGGATAACAGGGGGGGCCGACGAGCAGTACTTC. Encoded protein: CASRITGGADEQYF.

The chain recombines TRBV15 with TRBJ2-5; 10 bases align to TRBD2. With 1 base clipped from V and 7 bases from J, the junction kept 6 bases outside the gene matches. Germline V gene lookup returns CDR1 LNHNV and CDR2 YYDKDF (reference sequence). CDR3 length equals 15 residues. The DNA for the CDR3 is TGTGCCACCAGCAGAGGGACTAGCGGCTCGGGGACCCAGTACTTC. Translating gives CATSRGTSGSGTQYF. Full variable domain (missing parts from reference TRBV15 and TRBJ2-5): DAMVIQNPRYQVTQFGKPVTLSCSQTLNHNVMYWYQQKSSQAPKLLFHYYDKDFNNEADTPDNFQSRRPNTSFCFLDIRSPGLGDTAMYLCATSRGTSGSGTQYFGPGTRLLVL.

A single count supports this clone. The CDR3 here is CASGMDSMQTQYF. CDR3 DNA sequence: TGTGCCAGCGGGATGGACAGTATGCAGACCCAGTACTTC. V and J are TRBV30 and TRBJ2-5; D might be TRBD2 (7 bases). The CDR3 has 13 amino acids. CDR1 and CDR2 from the germline V gene are GTSNPN and SVGIG (reference sequence). The V and J ends lost 8 bases and 6 bases respectively, with 19 bases between them.

The V and J genes are TRBV5-6 and TRBJ1-1; 8 bases map to TRBD1. CDR1 is SGHDT and CDR2 is YYEEEE in the germline V gene. The length of the CDR3 is 14 residues. The junction had 6 bases not matched to a gene; V was cut back by 2 bases and J by 6 bases. The CDR3 DNA is TGTGCCAGCAGCTTAAGACGACAGGGGCCTGAAGCTTTCTTT. Translation: CASSLRRQGPEAFF.

J is TRBJ1-1 and V is TRBV4-3; TRBD1 matches at 9 bases. Germline-derived CDR1 and CDR2 are LGHNA and YSLEER. The CDR3 consists of 15 residues. Trimming at V came to 0 bases and at J to 4 bases, leaving 3 bases not matched to a gene. The CDR3 DNA follows: TGCGCCAGCAGCCAAGATGGGACAGGGAGCACTGAAGCTTTCTTT. Its translation is CASSQDGTGSTEAFF.

The rearrangement joins TRBV2 to TRBJ1-2; D unresolved. CDR1 is SNHLY, CDR2 FYNNEI, per germline. The CDR3 loop spans 14 amino acids. Trimming cost V 5 bases and J 4 bases, with 14 bases left between them. The CDR3, as DNA: TGTGCCAGCAGTAGTAATCCAGATCGCTATGGCTACACCTTC. Translating gives CASSSNPDRYGYTF.

The chain couples TRBV5-6 to TRBJ1-1; D is unresolved. The CDR3 runs 15 residues. Trimming left V 1 base short and J 6 bases short, with 16 bases between. Germline CDR1 is SGHDT and CDR2 is YYEEEE. The CDR3 reads CASSLRVGGRAEAFF. CDR3 coding DNA: TGTGCCAGCAGCTTGAGGGTTGGAGGGCGGGCTGAAGCTTTCTTT. The full variable domain, with the rest looked up from reference TRBV5-6 and TRBJ1-1, is DAGVTQSPTHLIKTRGQQVTLRCSPKSGHDTVSWYQQALGQGPQFIFQYYEEEERQRGNFPDRFSGHQFPNYSSELNVNALLLGDSALYLCASSLRVGGRAEAFFGQGTRLTVV.